This T cell receptor beta chain originates from a study of vaccination and CD4 T cells after COVID-19. Across the study: Taking of post-vaccine samples occurred a median approximately 70 days after dose two (range 14 to 241). Points from the study as a whole: Only after vaccination were a median roughly 86% of convalescents' reactive clones seen.

This clonotype was detected only a few times. Antigen: not known. Treatment noted: approximately 9-day PBMC culture with coronavirus spike peptide pools or control peptides (ViraFEST assay). After expanding antigen-specific T cells with peptide pools, ViraFEST sequenced their TCRs. Peptide pools at 8 to 10 ug/ml and IL-2 at about 9.6 IU/ml were added to cultures of 1.8 million or so PBMCs per well. Trimming removed 5 bases from V and 2 bases from J; junction bases left unmatched: 4. The V gene's germline CDR1 is DFQATT and CDR2 SNEGSKA (reference sequence). This CDR3 has 15 amino acids. With the Oncomine TCR Beta short-read assay, DNA from cultured CD4+ T cells was sequenced. Using its own MiXCR run on the PCR reads, TCRdb lists one record per CDR3 protein. The sample gives about 20,000 distinct CDR3 sequences, roughly half of which show up once; about 7% is in the top ten.

The clonotype comes from a human donor who had recovered from COVID-19. V gene TRBV20-1 combines with J gene TRBJ2-4, with 12 nucleotides matching TRBD2. The sequenced sample was CD4+ T cells from blood, cultured in vitro. The CDR3 DNA reads TGCAGTGCTGATCTAGCGGGGGGGTCCAAAAACATTCAGTACTTC. Residues: CSADLAGGSKNIQYF.